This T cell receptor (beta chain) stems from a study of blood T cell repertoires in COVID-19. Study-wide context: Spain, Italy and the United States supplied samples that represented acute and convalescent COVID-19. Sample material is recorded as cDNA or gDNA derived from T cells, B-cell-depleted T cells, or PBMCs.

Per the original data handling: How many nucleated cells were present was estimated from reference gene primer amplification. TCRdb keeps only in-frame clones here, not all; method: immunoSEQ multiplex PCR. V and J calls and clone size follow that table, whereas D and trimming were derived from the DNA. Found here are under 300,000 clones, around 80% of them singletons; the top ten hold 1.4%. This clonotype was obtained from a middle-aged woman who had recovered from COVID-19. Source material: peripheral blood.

This chain's CDR3 is CASSSLPVGELFF. The CDR3 DNA sequence: TGTGCCAGCAGTTCCCTACCCGTCGGGGAGCTGTTTTTT. The chain combines TRBV6-2 or TRBV6-3 with TRBJ2-2; D uncertain. Germline CDR1 reads MNHEY; CDR2 reads SVGEGT. The germline V and J ends were trimmed by 4 bases and 7 bases, with 10 bases remaining between them. The length of the CDR3 is 13 residues.